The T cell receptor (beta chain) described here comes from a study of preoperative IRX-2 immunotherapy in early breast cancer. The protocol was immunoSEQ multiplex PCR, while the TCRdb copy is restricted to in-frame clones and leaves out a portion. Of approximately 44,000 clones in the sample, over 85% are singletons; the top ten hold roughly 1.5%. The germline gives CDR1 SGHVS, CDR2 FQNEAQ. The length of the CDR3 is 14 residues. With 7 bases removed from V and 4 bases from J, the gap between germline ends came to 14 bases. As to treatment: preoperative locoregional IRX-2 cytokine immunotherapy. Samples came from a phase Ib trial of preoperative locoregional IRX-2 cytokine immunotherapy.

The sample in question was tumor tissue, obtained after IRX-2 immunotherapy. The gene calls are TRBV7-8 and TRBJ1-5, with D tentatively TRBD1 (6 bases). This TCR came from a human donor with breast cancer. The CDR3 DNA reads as TGTGCCAGCAACACTGGACAGCGAAATCAGCCCCAGCATTTT. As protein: CASNTGQRNQPQHF.